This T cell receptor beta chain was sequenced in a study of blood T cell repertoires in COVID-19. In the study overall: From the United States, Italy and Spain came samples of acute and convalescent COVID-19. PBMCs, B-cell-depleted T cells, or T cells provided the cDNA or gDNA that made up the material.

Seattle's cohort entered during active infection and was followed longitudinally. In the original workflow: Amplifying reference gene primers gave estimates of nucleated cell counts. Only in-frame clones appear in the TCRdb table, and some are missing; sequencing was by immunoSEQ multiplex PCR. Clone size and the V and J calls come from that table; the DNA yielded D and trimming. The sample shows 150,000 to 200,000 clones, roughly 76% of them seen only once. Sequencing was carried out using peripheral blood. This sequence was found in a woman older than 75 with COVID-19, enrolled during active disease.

The CDR3 region is CASSPTGSGELFF. The CDR3 DNA reads as TGTGCCAGCAGCCCGACAGGTTCCGGGGAGCTGTTTTTT. The chain carries TRBV6-4 and TRBJ2-2; perhaps TRBD1 as D (6 bases). Germline V gene lookup returns CDR1 MRHNA and CDR2 SNTAGT. This CDR3 contains 13 residues. V lost 6 bases and J lost 6, with 11 bases in between.